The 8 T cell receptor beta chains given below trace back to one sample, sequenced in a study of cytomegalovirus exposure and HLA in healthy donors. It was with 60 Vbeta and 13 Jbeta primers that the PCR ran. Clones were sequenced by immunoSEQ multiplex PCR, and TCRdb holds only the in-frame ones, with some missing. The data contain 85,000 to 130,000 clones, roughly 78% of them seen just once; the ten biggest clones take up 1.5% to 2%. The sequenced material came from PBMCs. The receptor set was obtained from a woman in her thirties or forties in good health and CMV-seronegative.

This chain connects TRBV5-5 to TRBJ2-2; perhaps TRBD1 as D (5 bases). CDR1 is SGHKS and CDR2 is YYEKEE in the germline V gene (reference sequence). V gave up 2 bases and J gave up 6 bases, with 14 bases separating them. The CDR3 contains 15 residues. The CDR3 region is CASSFRGFFAGELFF. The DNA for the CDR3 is TGTGCCAGCAGCTTTAGGGGCTTTTTCGCCGGGGAGCTGTTTTTT.

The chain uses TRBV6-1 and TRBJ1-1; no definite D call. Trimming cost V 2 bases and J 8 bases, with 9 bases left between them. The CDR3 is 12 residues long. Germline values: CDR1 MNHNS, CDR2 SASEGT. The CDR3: CASSELGWEAFF. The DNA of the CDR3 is TGTGCCAGCAGTGAACTGGGCTGGGAAGCTTTCTTT.

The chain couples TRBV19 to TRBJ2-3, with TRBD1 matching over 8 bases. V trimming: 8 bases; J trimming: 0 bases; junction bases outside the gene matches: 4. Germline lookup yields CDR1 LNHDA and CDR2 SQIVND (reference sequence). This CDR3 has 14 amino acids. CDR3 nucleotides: TGTGCCAGTTGCCGGGACAGGAGCACAGATACGCAGTATTTT. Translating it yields CASCRDRSTDTQYF. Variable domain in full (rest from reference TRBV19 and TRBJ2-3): DGGITQSPKYLFRKEGQNVTLSCEQNLNHDAMYWYRQDPGQGLRLIYYSQIVNDFQKGDIAEGYSVSREKKESFPLTVTSAQKNPTAFYLCASCRDRSTDTQYFGPGTRLTVL.

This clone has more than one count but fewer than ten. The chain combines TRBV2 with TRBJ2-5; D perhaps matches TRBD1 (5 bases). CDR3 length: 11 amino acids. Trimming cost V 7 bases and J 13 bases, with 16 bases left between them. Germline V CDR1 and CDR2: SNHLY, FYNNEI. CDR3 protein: CASKQEQRRYF. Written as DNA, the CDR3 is TGTGCCAGCAAACAGGAGCAAAGGAGGTACTTC. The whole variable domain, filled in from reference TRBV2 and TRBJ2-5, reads EPEVTQTPSHQVTQMGQEVILRCVPISNHLYFYWYRQILGQKVEFLVSFYNNEISEKSEIFDDQFSVERPDGSNFTLKIRSTKLEDSAMYFCASKQEQRRYFGPGTRLLVL.

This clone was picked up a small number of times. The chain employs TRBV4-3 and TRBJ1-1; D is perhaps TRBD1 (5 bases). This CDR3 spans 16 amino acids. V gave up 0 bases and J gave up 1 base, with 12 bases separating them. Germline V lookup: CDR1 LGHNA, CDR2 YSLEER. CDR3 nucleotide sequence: TGCGCCAGCAGCCAAGATATAGGGGATGAGAACACTGAAGCTTTCTTT. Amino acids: CASSQDIGDENTEAFF.

The CDR3 bases are TGTGCCAGCAGCTTAGCGCTTTTAGCGCCCACAAGCTCTGGGGCCAACGTCCTGACTTTC. It is translated as CASSLALLAPTSSGANVLTF. The genes are TRBV7-6 and TRBJ2-6; TRBD2 is a possible D gene (5 bases). V lost 0 bases, J lost 0 bases, and 18 bases lay in between. This CDR3 spans 20 amino acids. In germline, CDR1 is SGHVS, CDR2 FNYEAQ.

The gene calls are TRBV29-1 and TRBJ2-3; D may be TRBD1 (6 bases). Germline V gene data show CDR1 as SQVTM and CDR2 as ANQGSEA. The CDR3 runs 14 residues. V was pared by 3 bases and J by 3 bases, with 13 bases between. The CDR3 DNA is TGCAGCGTTGATGGCAGGGGAGTGACAGATACGCAGTATTTT. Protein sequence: CSVDGRGVTDTQYF.

The CDR3 protein is CASSFAGPNGYTF. The CDR3 nucleotides are TGTGCCAGCAGTTTTGCGGGGCCCAACGGCTACACCTTC. J is TRBJ1-2 and V is TRBV28, with TRBD1 as a possible D gene (5 bases). This CDR3 spans 13 amino acids. Germline assignment: CDR1 MDHEN and CDR2 SYDVKM. Trimming shortened V by 3 bases and J by 8 bases, and 13 bases separated the two germline ends.